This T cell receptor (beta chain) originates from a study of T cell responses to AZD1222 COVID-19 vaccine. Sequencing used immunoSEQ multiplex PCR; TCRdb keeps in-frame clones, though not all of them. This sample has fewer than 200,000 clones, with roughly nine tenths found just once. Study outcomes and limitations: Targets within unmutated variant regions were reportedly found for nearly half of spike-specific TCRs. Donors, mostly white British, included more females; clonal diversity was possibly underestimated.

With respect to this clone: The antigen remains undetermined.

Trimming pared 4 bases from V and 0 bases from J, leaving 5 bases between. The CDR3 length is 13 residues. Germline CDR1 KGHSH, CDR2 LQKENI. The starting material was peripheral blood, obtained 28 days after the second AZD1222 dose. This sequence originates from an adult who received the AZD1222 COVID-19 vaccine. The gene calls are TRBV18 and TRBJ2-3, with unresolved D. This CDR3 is CASSLDSTDTQYF. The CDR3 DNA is TGTGCCAGCTCACTAGACAGCACAGATACGCAGTATTTT.